A selection of T cell receptor beta chains follows, all from one sample in a study of identifying expanded T cells in peripheral blood. Sequencing was performed with immunoSEQ multiplex PCR; in TCRdb, only in-frame clones are kept and a portion is missing. The sample yields roughly 100,000 clones, about 90% seen once. The sequencing sample was made of blood. The source is a person aged 18-69 years in good health. Both conserved end residues are part of each CDR3. Fields, in order: D gene, J gene, V gene, clone size, CDR3 DNA, CDR3 protein. The D gene is left open where the match is weak. A clone size is listed for some rows: how often the clone was seen (once, few, many), or a class if it is expanded.

d_gene: NA
j_gene: TRBJ2-7
v_gene: TRBV19
abundance: NA
CDR3nt: TGTGCCAGTAGCCTTGCGCTAGGCCCGGGGGAGCAGTACTTC
CDR3aa: CASSLALGPGEQYF

d_gene: TRBD2
j_gene: TRBJ2-3
v_gene: TRBV13
abundance: NA
CDR3nt: TGTGCCAGCAGCCCCCGACTAGCGGGAGCAGATACGCAGTATTTT
CDR3aa: CASSPRLAGADTQYF

d_gene: NA
j_gene: TRBJ1-1
v_gene: TRBV5-6
abundance: NA
CDR3nt: TGTGCCAGCAGCCTTTATCGGGGGAACACTGAAGCTTTCTTT
CDR3aa: CASSLYRGNTEAFF

d_gene: TRBD2
j_gene: TRBJ2-3
v_gene: TRBV7-3
abundance: NA
CDR3nt: TGTGCCAGCAGCACCGGGACTAGCGGGGGGTCGTTAGATACGCAGTATTTT
CDR3aa: CASSTGTSGGSLDTQYF

d_gene: TRBD2
j_gene: TRBJ2-3
v_gene: TRBV6-4
abundance: medium-sized
CDR3nt: TGTGCCAGCAGTGTAGCGGGGGGGCCAGATACGCAGTATTTT
CDR3aa: CASSVAGGPDTQYF

d_gene: NA
j_gene: TRBJ2-7
v_gene: TRBV7-9
abundance: NA
CDR3nt: TGTGCCAGCAGCTCCGCAGGGTACGAGCAGTACTTC
CDR3aa: CASSSAGYEQYF

d_gene: TRBD2
j_gene: TRBJ2-1
v_gene: TRBV14
abundance: NA
CDR3nt: TGTGCCAGCAGCCAAGATCTCGGGCTAGCGGACCACAATGAGCAGTTCTTC
CDR3aa: CASSQDLGLADHNEQFF

d_gene: NA
j_gene: TRBJ1-3
v_gene: TRBV30
abundance: NA
CDR3nt: TGTGCCTGGAGTTTAGGACAAGACCACTCTGGAAACACCATATATTTT
CDR3aa: CAWSLGQDHSGNTIYF

d_gene: NA
j_gene: TRBJ2-2
v_gene: TRBV10-3
abundance: NA
CDR3nt: TGTGCCATCAGGACGGGGGAGGAGCTGTTTTTT
CDR3aa: CAIRTGEELFF

d_gene: TRBD2
j_gene: TRBJ2-1
v_gene: TRBV5-1
abundance: once
CDR3nt: TGCGCCAGCAGCTCGACGACTAGCGGGGCCTACAATGAGCAGTTCTTC
CDR3aa: CASSSTTSGAYNEQFF

d_gene: NA
j_gene: TRBJ2-3
v_gene: TRBV19
abundance: NA
CDR3nt: TGTGCCAGTAGTGTCGGGACCACAGATACGCAGTATTTT
CDR3aa: CASSVGTTDTQYF

d_gene: NA
j_gene: TRBJ2-2
v_gene: TRBV19
abundance: NA
CDR3nt: TGTGCCAGTAGTCTGCTCATACAGGGGAACACCGGGGAGCTGTTTTTT
CDR3aa: CASSLLIQGNTGELFF

d_gene: TRBD1
j_gene: TRBJ2-7
v_gene: TRBV7-9
abundance: few
CDR3nt: TGTGCCAGCAGCTACGACAGGGGCGAGCAGTACTTC
CDR3aa: CASSYDRGEQYF

d_gene: TRBD1
j_gene: TRBJ2-2
v_gene: TRBV7-3
abundance: few
CDR3nt: TGTGCCAGCAGCTTAGACAGGGCGAACACCGGGGAGCTGTTTTTT
CDR3aa: CASSLDRANTGELFF

d_gene: NA
j_gene: TRBJ1-6
v_gene: TRBV10-3
abundance: once
CDR3nt: TGTGCCATCAGTGCCAGGGCAACGGACTATAATTCACCCCTCCACTTT
CDR3aa: CAISARATDYNSPLHF

d_gene: NA
j_gene: TRBJ2-3
v_gene: TRBV6-4
abundance: once
CDR3nt: TGTGCCAGCAGTGACTCGTCTAGCGCAAACACAGATACGCAGTATTTT
CDR3aa: CASSDSSSANTDTQYF

d_gene: TRBD1
j_gene: TRBJ2-5
v_gene: TRBV28
abundance: NA
CDR3nt: TGTGCCAGCAGTGGGCAGGACAGGGCGCAAGAGACCCAGTACTTC
CDR3aa: CASSGQDRAQETQYF

d_gene: TRBD2
j_gene: TRBJ2-3
v_gene: TRBV7-9
abundance: NA
CDR3nt: TGTGCCAGCAGCTTGAGACTAGCCGATACGCAGTATTTT
CDR3aa: CASSLRLADTQYF